The rows below give T cell receptor beta chains drawn from one sample of a study of regulatory T cells in long-lasting Graves disease. Via MiXCR, TCRdb re-called the multiplex PCR reads, giving one row per CDR3 protein. The sample includes a few hundred thousand distinct CDR3 sequences, roughly 23% of them seen just once. This material consisted of peripheral blood mononuclear cells (PBMCs), taken when the disease was refractory, from a patient treated with antithyroid drugs. These receptors were obtained from a woman aged 40 to 50 with Graves disease. Both conserved end residues are part of each CDR3. A D gene is named only where the DNA matches it firmly. A clone size is listed for some rows: how often the clone was seen (once, few, many), or a class if it is expanded.

>many|TRBD2|TRBJ2-7|TRBV7-9
CASSRSGSNSEQYF
TGTGCCAGCAGCAGGAGCGGGAGTAATAGCGAGCAGTACTTC
>many|.|TRBJ1-1|TRBV7-8
CASSLGGVEAFF
TGTGCCAGCAGCTTAGGGGGGGTTGAAGCTTTCTTT
>.|.|TRBJ1-6|TRBV13
CASSPRGREVALHF
TGTGCCAGCAGCCCCCGGGGGCGCGAAGTAGCCCTCCACTTT
>.|TRBD1|TRBJ2-1|TRBV6-4
CASSQQGQGLNEQFF
TGTGCCAGCAGTCAGCAGGGACAGGGTCTAAATGAGCAGTTCTTC
>many|.|TRBJ2-7|TRBV28
CASSLEGFPYEQYF
TGTGCCAGCAGCCTAGAGGGGTTTCCCTACGAGCAGTACTTC
>.|TRBD1|TRBJ2-2|TRBV28
CASRSQALGTGVTSVSRTGELFF
TGTGCCAGCAGAAGTCAGGCACTTGGGACAGGAGTTACTAGTGTTTCTAGGACCGGGGAGCTGTTTTTT
>.|TRBD1|TRBJ2-7|TRBV7-2
CASSLHGTGTREQYF
TGTGCCAGCAGCTTGCATGGGACAGGGACCCGCGAGCAGTACTTC
>many|.|TRBJ2-7|TRBV15
CATSRDRLSYEQYF
TGTGCCACCAGCAGAGATCGCCTGAGCTACGAGCAGTACTTC
>few|TRBD1|TRBJ2-7|TRBV10-3
CAIRQGAGEQYF
TGTGCCATCAGACAGGGGGCAGGGGAGCAGTACTTC
>few|.|TRBJ2-7|TRBV3-1
CASSQTGEGDEQYF
TGTGCCAGCAGCCAAACGGGAGAAGGGGACGAGCAGTACTTC
>many|.|TRBJ2-7|TRBV7-3
CASSSIQGYEQYF
TGTGCCAGCAGCTCTATCCAGGGCTACGAGCAGTACTTC
>few|.|TRBJ1-1|TRBV10-2
CASSESGGGTEAFF
TGCGCCAGCAGTGAGTCGGGGGGGGGCACTGAAGCTTTCTTT
>many|TRBD1|TRBJ2-2|TRBV28
CAVEPGQGYTGELFF
TGTGCCGTTGAACCGGGACAGGGGTACACCGGGGAGCTGTTTTTT
>.|.|TRBJ2-7|TRBV11-2
CASSPLKGPTYEQYF
TGTGCCAGCAGCCCACTAAAGGGACCGACCTACGAGCAGTACTTC
>many|TRBD2|TRBJ2-4|TRBV9
CASSVVSGKNIQYF
TGTGCCAGCAGCGTAGTTAGCGGGAAAAACATTCAGTACTTC
>few|.|TRBJ1-1|TRBV15
CATSTRTTEAFF
TGTGCCACCAGCACCCGGACAACGGAGGCTTTCTTT
>few|TRBD1|TRBJ1-1|TRBV6-1
CASRIGTGEGAFF
TGTGCCAGCAGAATCGGGACAGGCGAGGGAGCTTTCTTT
>.|TRBD1|TRBJ1-1|TRBV6-1
CASRQTGVNTEAFF
TGTGCCAGCAGACAAACAGGGGTGAACACTGAAGCTTTCTTT